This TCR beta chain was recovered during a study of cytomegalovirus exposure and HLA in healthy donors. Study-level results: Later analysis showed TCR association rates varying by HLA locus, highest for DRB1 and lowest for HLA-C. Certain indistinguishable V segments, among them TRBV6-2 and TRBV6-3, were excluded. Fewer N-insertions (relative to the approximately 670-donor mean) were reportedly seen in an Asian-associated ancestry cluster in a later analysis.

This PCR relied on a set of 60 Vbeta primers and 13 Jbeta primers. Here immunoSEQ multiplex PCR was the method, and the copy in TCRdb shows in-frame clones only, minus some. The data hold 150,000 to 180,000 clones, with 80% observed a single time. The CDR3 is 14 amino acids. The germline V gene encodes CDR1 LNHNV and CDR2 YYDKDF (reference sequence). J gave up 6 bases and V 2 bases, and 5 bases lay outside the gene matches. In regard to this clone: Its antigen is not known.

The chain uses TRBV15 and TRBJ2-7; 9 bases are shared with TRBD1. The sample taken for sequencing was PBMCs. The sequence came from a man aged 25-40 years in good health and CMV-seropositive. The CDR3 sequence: CATSRFGTGIEQYF. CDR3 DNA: TGTGCCACCAGCAGATTTGGGACAGGGATCGAGCAGTACTTC.